The 8 T cell receptor beta chains in this list originate from one sample, sequenced in a study of T cells in Graves' hyperthyroidism and ophthalmopathy. RNA transcripts served as the template for amplifying TCR beta CDR3 regions. First-round RT-PCR with HTBI primers amplified the TCR CDR3 region. TCRdb re-derived calls from the multiplex PCR reads in MiXCR, one entry per CDR3 protein. The sample includes 600,000 to 700,000 distinct CDR3 sequences, approximately 15% seen only once; the top ten take about 3.9%. Material for sequencing was blood. These receptors all stem from a middle-aged woman with Graves' ophthalmopathy.

The V gene is TRBV19, the J gene TRBJ1-5; 8 bases align to TRBD1. The CDR3 loop spans 15 amino acids. V shed 3 bases and J 7 bases; nucleotides not matched to a gene: 8. Germline CDR1 LNHDA, CDR2 SQIVND (reference sequence). The CDR3 spells CASSIGGRGRQPQHF. CDR3 DNA: TGTGCCAGTAGTATCGGGGGCAGGGGGCGACAGCCCCAGCATTTT.

This clonotype was detected many times. The J gene is TRBJ2-7, the V gene TRBV30; D is perhaps TRBD1 (5 bases). The CDR3 runs 14 residues. V was pared by 4 bases and J by 2 bases, with 15 bases between. Germline values: CDR1 GTSNPN, CDR2 SVGIG (reference sequence). The CDR3 coding sequence is TGTGCCTGGAAACCCCCCGGACAAACCTACGAGCAGTACTTC. It translates to CAWKPPGQTYEQYF.

The chain has TRBV7-8 and TRBJ1-2; D is uncertain. The V end was cut by 2 bases, the J end by 5 bases, with 15 bases between. The CDR3 runs 15 residues. Germline V gene lookup returns CDR1 SGHVS and CDR2 FQNEAQ. Here the CDR3 reads CASSLMGGRSYGYTF. The CDR3 DNA is TGTGCCAGCAGCTTAATGGGCGGCAGATCTTATGGCTACACCTTC.

Many counts were recorded for this clonotype. This chain connects TRBV5-1 to TRBJ1-1; tentative D call: TRBD1 (5 bases). The germline V gene has CDR1 SGHRS and CDR2 YFSETQ. The V end was cut by 0 bases, the J end by 1 base, with 7 bases between. The CDR3 contains 14 residues. CDR3 in amino acids: CASSLETANTEAFF. The CDR3 DNA reads TGCGCCAGCAGCTTGGAGACAGCGAACACTGAAGCTTTCTTT.

This clonotype was recorded many times. The chain employs TRBV28 and TRBJ1-1, with D possibly matching TRBD1 (5 bases). The CDR3 is made up of 16 amino acids. With 8 bases removed from V and 1 base from J, the gap between germline ends came to 20 bases. The V gene's germline CDR1 is MDHEN and CDR2 SYDVKM. DNA for the CDR3: TGTGCCAGCCCGAAAACCGGGGCAGTGAAGAACACTGAAGCTTTCTTT. Its protein is CASPKTGAVKNTEAFF.

This clonotype has a count of ten or more. This rearrangement joins TRBV6-5 to TRBJ1-1; D unresolved. Germline-derived CDR1 and CDR2 are MNHEY and SVGAGI. The CDR3 loop spans 15 amino acids. Between the trimmed V and J ends, which lost 3 bases and 1 base, there was a span of 12 bases. CDR3 sequence reads: CASSYTGVRNTEAFF. The CDR3 DNA reads TGTGCCAGCAGTTATACGGGAGTTCGGAACACTGAAGCTTTCTTT.

This clonotype has at least ten counts. CDR3 bases: TGTGCCAGCAGTGAGACAGCGGCCGGGAACACCGGGGAGCTGTTTTTT. Translated, it gives CASSETAAGNTGELFF. V usage is TRBV2 and J usage is TRBJ2-2, with D perhaps given as TRBD1 or TRBD2 (5 bases each). The germline V gene has CDR1 SNHLY and CDR2 FYNNEI. Trimming pared 3 bases from V and 1 base from J, leaving 12 bases between. The CDR3 contains 16 residues.

Ten or more counts support this clonotype. V usage is TRBV7-2 and J usage is TRBJ2-5; TRBD1 aligns across 9 bases. The V gene end was trimmed by 1 base and the J gene end by 5 bases; junction bases not matched to a gene: 5. Germline V lookup: CDR1 SGHTA, CDR2 FQGNSA. CDR3 length: 15 amino acids. Written as DNA, the CDR3 is TGTGCCAGCAGCTTAGGGCTAGACAGGGGGGAGACCCAGTACTTC. This gives the protein CASSLGLDRGETQYF.